The 18 T cell receptor beta chains presented below share a single source sample, sequenced in a study of T cell responses to AZD1222 COVID-19 vaccine. The data were produced by immunoSEQ multiplex PCR, yet TCRdb's version contains in-frame clones alone and is incomplete. Here the sample spans about 200,000 clones, 90% to 95% being singletons. Source: peripheral blood, taken 28 days after the second dose of the MenACWY control vaccine. The receptors come from an adult who received the MenACWY meningococcal vaccine as a control.

This chain links TRBV21-1 with TRBJ2-7; the table calls TRBD1, which could not be checked here. TRBV21-1 is deemed a pseudogene. The CDR3 covers 13 residues. Here the CDR3 reads CASSRDKTYEQYF. The CDR3 DNA is TGTGCCAGCAGTCGGGACAAAACCTACGAGCAGTACTTC.

The CDR3 sequence is CASSQEFSYGYTF. The CDR3, as DNA: TGTGCCAGCAGCCAAGAGTTCAGCTATGGCTACACCTTC. J is TRBJ1-2 and V is TRBV14; the D is unclear. The CDR3 consists of 13 residues. Germline V CDR1 and CDR2: SGHDN, FVKESK. V lost 0 bases to trimming and J lost 4 bases, with 6 bases between them.

CDR3 region: CASMDYSGAYEQYF. CDR3 in DNA: TGTGCCAGCATGGATTACAGTGGGGCCTACGAGCAGTACTTC. V and J are TRBV6-5 and TRBJ2-7; no firm D call. The CDR3 runs 14 residues. Trimming cost V 7 bases and J 2 bases, with 15 bases left between them. CDR1 and CDR2 from the germline V gene are MNHEY and SVGAGI.

J is TRBJ1-2 and V is TRBV5-5; TRBD1 agrees at 7 bases. The V segment lost 4 bases and the J segment 3 bases; nucleotides outside the gene matches: 9. CDR3 length: 15 residues. In germline, CDR1 is SGHKS, CDR2 YYEKEE (reference sequence). DNA of the CDR3: TGTGCCAGCAGCCGGACAGGCACCCCGGACTATGGCTACACCTTC. Encoded protein: CASSRTGTPDYGYTF.

The J gene is TRBJ2-2, the V gene TRBV7-3; no reliable D call. This CDR3 contains 14 residues. Germline CDR1 and CDR2: SGHTA and FQGTGA. The V end lost 5 bases, the J end lost 6 bases, and 13 bases lay between the germline ends. The CDR3 DNA reads as TGTGCCAGCAGCCCGTTGGGCGCTGCCGGGGAGCTGTTTTTT. This codes for CASSPLGAAGELFF.

V gene TRBV7-9 combines with J gene TRBJ2-3, with no clear D. Germline assignment: CDR1 SEHNR and CDR2 FQNEAQ (reference sequence). Trimming shortened V by 3 bases and J by 9 bases, and 10 bases separated the two germline ends. The CDR3 totals 12 residues. The CDR3 DNA sequence: TGTGCCAGCAGCTTGGCACAGATGACGCAGTATTTT. Translation gives CASSLAQMTQYF.

The chain carries TRBV19 and TRBJ1-2, with unresolved D. Germline CDR1 is LNHDA and CDR2 is SQIVND (reference sequence). With 4 bases removed from V and 6 bases from J, the gap between germline ends came to 6 bases. The CDR3 is 11 residues long. The CDR3 DNA is TGTGCCAGTAGTACCCCCCATGGCTACACCTTC. Translated, it gives CASSTPHGYTF.

V is TRBV19 and J is TRBJ2-1, with D maybe TRBD2 (6 bases). V was shortened by 4 bases and J by 4 bases, with 11 bases between the two germline ends. CDR1 and CDR2 (germline): LNHDA, SQIVND (reference sequence). This CDR3 comprises 14 residues. The CDR3 region is CASSSGTSYNEQFF. The CDR3 nucleotides read TGTGCCAGTAGTAGTGGGACTTCTTACAATGAGCAGTTCTTC.

The chain combines TRBV19 with TRBJ2-3; TRBD2 aligns across 12 bases. V gave up 5 bases and J gave up 4 bases; unmatched junction bases: 4. The germline V gene encodes CDR1 LNHDA and CDR2 SQIVND (reference sequence). The CDR3 covers 15 residues. The CDR3 DNA sequence: TGTGCCAGTAGTCCACTAGCGGGAGGCGCAGATACGCAGTATTTT. It encodes CASSPLAGGADTQYF. Complete variable domain (other parts from reference TRBV19 and TRBJ2-3): DGGITQSPKYLFRKEGQNVTLSCEQNLNHDAMYWYRQDPGQGLRLIYYSQIVNDFQKGDIAEGYSVSREKKESFPLTVTSAQKNPTAFYLCASSPLAGGADTQYFGPGTRLTVL.

V is TRBV9 and J is TRBJ1-1; 7 bases fit TRBD1. CDR1 is SGDLS and CDR2 is YYNGEE in the germline V gene. This CDR3 region has 15 residues. J gave up 3 bases and V 4 bases, and 9 bases lay outside the gene matches. The CDR3 DNA is TGTGCCAGCAGCAAAACACCGGGACAGCACACTGAAGCTTTCTTT. This sequence encodes CASSKTPGQHTEAFF.

The gene calls are TRBV28 and TRBJ1-2; the D is unclear. V was trimmed by 3 bases and J by 9 bases, leaving 8 bases between them. Germline values: CDR1 MDHEN, CDR2 SYDVKM. The CDR3 has 11 residues. The CDR3: CASSFGLSYTF. CDR3 nucleotides: TGTGCCAGCAGTTTTGGGTTGAGCTACACCTTC.

The chain uses TRBV5-1 and TRBJ2-7, with D uncertain. Per the germline V gene, CDR1 is SGHRS and CDR2 is YFSETQ. This CDR3 is built from 14 residues. The V gene lost 0 bases and the J gene lost 6 bases, with 13 bases spanning the gap. The CDR3: CASSLDDVTGEQYF. DNA for the CDR3: TGCGCCAGCAGCTTGGACGACGTAACGGGCGAGCAGTACTTC.

The genes are TRBV28 and TRBJ1-5; 10 bases align to TRBD1. CDR1 is MDHEN and CDR2 is SYDVKM in the germline V gene. The V and J ends lost 5 bases and 4 bases, in that order; junction bases with no gene match: 8. The CDR3 length is 16 residues. CDR3 nucleotides: TGTGCCAGCAGTATGACTGGGGGACAGGGGAATCAGCCCCAGCATTTT. Amino acids: CASSMTGGQGNQPQHF.

The rearrangement joins TRBV19 to TRBJ1-5, with a tentative D call TRBD1 (5 bases). The germline V gene has CDR1 LNHDA and CDR2 SQIVND (reference sequence). The CDR3 runs to 15 residues. V was trimmed by 2 bases and J by 4 bases, leaving 12 bases between them. The CDR3 is CASSIWGKGNQPQHF. The DNA of the CDR3 is TGTGCCAGTAGTATATGGGGAAAGGGGAATCAGCCCCAGCATTTT.

The chain uses TRBV5-1 and TRBJ2-1; 10 nucleotides align to TRBD2. In germline, CDR1 is SGHRS, CDR2 YFSETQ. The CDR3 is made up of 15 amino acids. The V segment lost 4 bases and the J segment 0 bases; nucleotides outside the gene matches: 1. CDR3 region: CASSASGSSYNEQFF. The CDR3 coding sequence is TGCGCCAGCAGCGCTAGCGGGAGCTCCTACAATGAGCAGTTCTTC.

This clone appeared once. V gene TRBV9 combines with J gene TRBJ1-1; D not certain. Germline loops: CDR1 SGDLS, CDR2 YYNGEE. With 2 bases removed from V and 5 bases from J, the gap between germline ends came to 19 bases. CDR3 size: 16 residues. The CDR3 sequence: CASSVIFGGVDTEAFF. CDR3 sequence (DNA): TGTGCCAGCAGCGTTATTTTCGGCGGGGTCGATACTGAAGCTTTCTTT.

V is TRBV28 and J is TRBJ1-5; D ambiguous. This CDR3 spans 13 amino acids. Trimming shortened V by 2 bases and J by 4 bases, and 6 bases separated the two germline ends. From germline, CDR1 is MDHEN and CDR2 SYDVKM. In DNA form, the CDR3 reads TGTGCCAGCAGTTTAAGTCAGAATCAGCCCCAGCATTTT. It specifies CASSLSQNQPQHF.

About this clone: Other nucleotide sequences from this sample produce the same CDR3. The rearrangement joins TRBV5-1 to TRBJ2-3; 8 nucleotides line up with TRBD1. CDR1 and CDR2 (germline): SGHRS, YFSETQ. V lost 4 bases and J lost 3; bases outside the gene matches: 4. The CDR3 runs to 14 residues. The CDR3 loop is CASSLDRGTDTQYF. CDR3 coding DNA: TGCGCCAGCAGCCTCGACAGGGGAACAGATACGCAGTATTTT.